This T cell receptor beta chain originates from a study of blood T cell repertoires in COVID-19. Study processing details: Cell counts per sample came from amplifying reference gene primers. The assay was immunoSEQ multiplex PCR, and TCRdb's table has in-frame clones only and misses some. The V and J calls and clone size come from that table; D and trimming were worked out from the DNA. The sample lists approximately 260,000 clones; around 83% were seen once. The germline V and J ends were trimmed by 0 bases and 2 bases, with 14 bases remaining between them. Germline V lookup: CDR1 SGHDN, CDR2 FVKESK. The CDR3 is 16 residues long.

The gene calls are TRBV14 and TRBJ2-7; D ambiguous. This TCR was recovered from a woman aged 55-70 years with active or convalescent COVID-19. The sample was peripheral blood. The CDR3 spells CASSQDWARPTYEQYF. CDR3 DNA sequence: TGTGCCAGCAGCCAAGACTGGGCACGACCTACCTACGAGCAGTACTTC.